Following are 13 T cell receptor beta chains from one sample sequenced in a study of radiation and T cells in renal cell carcinoma. Time point defined: baseline pretreatment blood. Treatment noted: 15 Gy SBRT to primary tumor, nephrectomy 4 weeks later. Sequencing used immunoSEQ multiplex PCR; TCRdb keeps in-frame clones, though not all of them. The table has approximately 140,000 clones, 88% seen once; the top ten hold 4.1%. Material: blood, obtained from a patient whose treatment included radiotherapy and nephrectomy. These receptors were taken from a woman in her 70s with renal cell carcinoma.

This clone occurred a few times. The chain couples TRBV15 to TRBJ1-1; D is perhaps TRBD1 (5 bases). In germline, CDR1 is LNHNV, CDR2 YYDKDF (reference sequence). CDR3 length: 14 amino acids. V was shortened by 0 bases and J by 1 base, with 6 bases between the two germline ends. The CDR3 here is CATSRDGGNTEAFF. The CDR3 nucleotides read TGTGCCACCAGCAGAGATGGGGGGAACACTGAAGCTTTCTTT.

This clone was found once. The chain uses TRBV10-3 and TRBJ2-5; 13 nucleotides agree with TRBD2. The ends lost 0 bases at V and 5 bases at J; junction bases unmatched: 9. Germline V gene sequence: CDR1 ENHRY, CDR2 SYGVKD. The CDR3 extends over 18 amino acids. CDR3 DNA sequence: TGTGCCATCAGTGAGTCGAAGGAACTAGCGGGGGGGTATGAGACCCAGTACTTC. Translation gives CAISESKELAGGYETQYF.

This chain uses TRBV18 with TRBJ2-3; D is uncertain. V gave up 2 bases and J gave up 0 bases, with 9 bases separating them. The CDR3 spans 15 residues. The germline V gene encodes CDR1 KGHSH and CDR2 LQKENI. CDR3 loop: CASSPVPSSTDTQYF. CDR3 coding DNA: TGTGCCAGCTCACCAGTACCTTCTAGCACAGATACGCAGTATTTT.

This CDR3 reads CSVAEQVGYEQYF. In nucleotides, the CDR3 is TGCAGCGTTGCGGAACAAGTCGGTTACGAGCAGTACTTC. The chain uses TRBV29-1 and TRBJ2-7; D call uncertain. The CDR3 runs to 13 residues. Looked up from germline, CDR1 is SQVTM and CDR2 is ANQGSEA. V lost 4 bases, J lost 4 bases, and 14 bases lay in between.

In the case of this clone: The same CDR3 arises from other DNA sequences in this sample as well. V is TRBV6-5 and J is TRBJ1-1; D unclear. The CDR3 has 13 residues. Trimming removed 2 bases from V and 1 base from J, with 5 bases in between. In germline, CDR1 is MNHEY, CDR2 SVGAGI. The CDR3 DNA is TGTGCCAGCAGTTACGGAAGGAACACTGAAGCTTTCTTT. Translated: CASSYGRNTEAFF.

The genes are TRBV9 and TRBJ1-5; maybe TRBD1 (5 bases). This CDR3 is built from 15 residues. Germline V gene data show CDR1 as SGDLS and CDR2 as YYNGEE. V was cut by 0 bases and J by 4 bases, with 11 bases left in between. The CDR3 nucleotides are TGTGCCAGCAGCGTAGATGGACAACGTAATCAGCCCCAGCATTTT. This encodes CASSVDGQRNQPQHF.

V gene TRBV19 combines with J gene TRBJ2-2, with 7 bases matching TRBD1. Germline CDR1 is LNHDA and CDR2 is SQIVND (reference sequence). The trim removed 3 bases at V and 6 bases at J, leaving 13 bases unmatched. This CDR3 is 17 amino acids long. The CDR3 DNA reads TGTGCCAGTAGTATGGATTGGGCAGGGGGTGGATCCGGGGAGCTGTTTTTT. It is translated as CASSMDWAGGGSGELFF.

This chain links TRBV25-1 with TRBJ1-3; TRBD1 agrees at 7 bases. CDR1 is MGHDK and CDR2 is SYGVNS in the germline V gene. The V gene end was trimmed by 5 bases and the J gene end by 1 base; junction bases not matched to a gene: 5. The CDR3 has 15 amino acids. The chain's CDR3 is CASSRAGGSGNTIYF. Here the CDR3 DNA reads TGTGCCAGCAGTCGGGCAGGGGGGTCTGGAAACACCATATATTTT.

This rearrangement joins TRBV19 to TRBJ2-7; 12 positions agree with TRBD2. Germline CDR1 reads LNHDA; CDR2 reads SQIVND (reference sequence). The length of the CDR3 is 15 residues. J was trimmed by 0 bases and V by 4 bases; bases with no gene match: 1. CDR3 sequence reads: CASSRTSGASYEQYF. The CDR3 bases are TGTGCCAGTAGTAGGACTAGCGGGGCCTCCTACGAGCAGTACTTC. Combining the CDR3 with reference TRBV19 and TRBJ2-7 gives the whole variable domain DGGITQSPKYLFRKEGQNVTLSCEQNLNHDAMYWYRQDPGQGLRLIYYSQIVNDFQKGDIAEGYSVSREKKESFPLTVTSAQKNPTAFYLCASSRTSGASYEQYFGPGTRLTVT.

This clone is a singleton in its sample. This chain links TRBV29-1 with TRBJ2-3; a weak D match, TRBD2 (6 bases). V dropped 0 bases and J dropped 6 bases, with 16 bases sitting between them. CDR1 is SQVTM, CDR2 ANQGSEA, per germline. This CDR3 has 15 residues. The CDR3 is CSVEDRLAPGDTQYF. CDR3 bases: TGCAGCGTTGAAGATAGGCTAGCGCCGGGGGATACGCAGTATTTT.

The genes are TRBV29-1 and TRBJ2-1; TRBD2 matches 9 bases. Germline V lookup: CDR1 SQVTM, CDR2 ANQGSEA. The trim removed 2 bases at V and 0 bases at J, leaving 14 bases unmatched. The CDR3 extends over 19 amino acids. CDR3 bases: TGCAGCGTTGAACTTTTTCTAGCGGGGAGGGGAAGCTCCTACAATGAGCAGTTCTTC. Translated: CSVELFLAGRGSSYNEQFF.

The chain uses TRBV7-9 and TRBJ1-2, with D tentatively TRBD1 (6 bases). The V end was cut by 1 base, the J end by 7 bases, with 10 bases between. CDR1 is SEHNR, CDR2 FQNEAQ, per germline (reference sequence). The CDR3 extends over 13 amino acids. CDR3 sequence reads: CASSLEQGGGYTF. DNA of the CDR3: TGTGCCAGCAGCTTAGAACAGGGAGGTGGCTACACCTTC.

Comment on this clone: The junction shows a germline mismatch at one end, possibly a read error. This chain joins TRBV5-4 and TRBJ2-3; D is ambiguous. The CDR3 totals 11 residues. Germline V gene sequence: CDR1 SGHNT, CDR2 YYREEE (reference sequence). The CDR3 region is CASSLGQSHHF. DNA of the CDR3: TGTGCCAGCAGCTTGGGGCAAAGCCACCACTTT. The full variable domain, with the rest looked up from reference TRBV5-4 and TRBJ2-3, is ETGVTQSPTHLIKTRGQQVTLRCSSQSGHNTVSWYQQALGQGPQFIFQYYREEENGRGNFPPRFSGLQFPNYSSELNVNALELDDSALYLCASSLGQSHHFGPGTRLTVL.